These 5 T cell receptor beta chains were all obtained from the same sample, sequenced in a study of cytomegalovirus exposure and HLA in healthy donors. Vbeta (60) and Jbeta (13) primers were used in the PCR. Repertoires were generated with immunoSEQ multiplex PCR, while TCRdb's copy carries only in-frame clones and drops some. The sample lists 60,000 to 75,000 clones; 74% were seen once. Sequences were obtained from PBMCs. These receptor sequences come from a woman aged 55-70 years in good health and CMV-seropositive.

V usage is TRBV6-1 and J usage is TRBJ1-2; D call uncertain. Trimming took 8 bases from V and 8 from J, leaving 15 bases between them. CDR1 MNHNS and CDR2 SASEGT come from the germline V gene. There are 12 residues in the CDR3. The CDR3 DNA sequence: TGTGCCAGCGGGCGAAGTATTAAGGGCTACACCTTC. It encodes CASGRSIKGYTF.

A word on this clone: The junction differs from germline at one of its ends, possibly a read error. The J gene is TRBJ2-1, the V gene TRBV7-7; 10 bases fit TRBD1. The CDR3 totals 14 residues. From germline, CDR1 is SSHAT and CDR2 FNYEAQ (reference sequence). The CDR3 bases are TGTGCTAGCAGCCCCAGGACAGGGGGTGGGGAGCAGTTCTTC. Amino acid sequence: CASSPRTGGGEQFF.

J is TRBJ2-5 and V is TRBV7-2; possibly TRBD2 for D (6 bases). Trimming took 5 bases from V and 2 from J, leaving 18 bases between them. The CDR3 runs 16 residues. CDR1 and CDR2 (germline): SGHTA, FQGNSA. CDR3: CASSMHSAGGQETQYF. CDR3 nucleotides: TGTGCCAGCAGCATGCACTCCGCCGGGGGACAAGAGACCCAGTACTTC.

This chain joins TRBV5-1 and TRBJ1-5; weak D call: TRBD1 (5 bases). This CDR3 contains 14 residues. Trimming pared 4 bases from V and 6 bases from J, leaving 14 bases between. Germline V gene sequence: CDR1 SGHRS, CDR2 YFSETQ. In nucleotides, the CDR3 is TGCGCCAGCAGCCAATTGGGGAGGGGTCAGCCCCAGCATTTT. Encoded protein: CASSQLGRGQPQHF.

The rearrangement links TRBV5-8 to TRBJ1-2, with TRBD1 identical over 9 bases. CDR3 length: 14 residues. CDR1 is SGHTS and CDR2 is YDEGEE in the germline V gene. V was pared by 4 bases and J by 2 bases, with 3 bases of the junction left unmatched. This CDR3 reads CASSIGTGNYGYTF. For the CDR3, the DNA is TGTGCCAGCAGCATAGGGACAGGGAACTATGGCTACACCTTC.